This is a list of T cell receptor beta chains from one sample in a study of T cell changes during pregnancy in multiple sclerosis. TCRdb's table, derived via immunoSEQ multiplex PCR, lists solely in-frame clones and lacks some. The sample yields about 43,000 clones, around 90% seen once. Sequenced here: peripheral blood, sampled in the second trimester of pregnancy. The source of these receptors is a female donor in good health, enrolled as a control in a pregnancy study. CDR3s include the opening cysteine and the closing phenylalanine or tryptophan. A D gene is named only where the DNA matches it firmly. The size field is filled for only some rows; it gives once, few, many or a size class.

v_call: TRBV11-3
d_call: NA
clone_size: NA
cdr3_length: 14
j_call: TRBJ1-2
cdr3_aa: CASSKFPGNYGYTF
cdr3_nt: TGTGCCAGCAGTAAGTTCCCCGGTAACTATGGCTACACCTTC

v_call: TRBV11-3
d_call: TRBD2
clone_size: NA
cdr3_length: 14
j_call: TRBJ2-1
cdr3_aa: CALGLAGDYNEQFF
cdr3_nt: TGTGCCTTAGGGCTAGCGGGAGACTACAATGAGCAGTTCTTC

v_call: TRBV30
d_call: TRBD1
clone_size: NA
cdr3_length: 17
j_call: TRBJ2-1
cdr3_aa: CAWRGDRGPIRYNEQFF
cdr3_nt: TGTGCCTGGAGGGGGGACAGGGGGCCAATACGCTACAATGAGCAGTTCTTC

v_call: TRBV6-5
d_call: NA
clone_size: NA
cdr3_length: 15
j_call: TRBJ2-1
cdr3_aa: CASSYARGDYNEQFF
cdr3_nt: TGTGCCAGCAGTTACGCCAGGGGGGACTACAATGAGCAGTTCTTC

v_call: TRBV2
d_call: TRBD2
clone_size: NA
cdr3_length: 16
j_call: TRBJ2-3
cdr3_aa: CASESWTSGSLDTQYF
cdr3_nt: TGTGCCAGCGAATCCTGGACTAGCGGGAGTTTAGATACGCAGTATTTT

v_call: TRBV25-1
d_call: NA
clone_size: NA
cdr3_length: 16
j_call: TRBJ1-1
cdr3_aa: CASSDPLLGANTEAFF
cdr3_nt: TGTGCCAGCAGTGATCCCCTGCTAGGGGCGAACACTGAAGCTTTCTTT

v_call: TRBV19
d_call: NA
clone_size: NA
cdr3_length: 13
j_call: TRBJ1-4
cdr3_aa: CASSPEGKVKLFF
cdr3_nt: TGTGCCAGTAGTCCGGAGGGTAAAGTAAAACTGTTTTTT

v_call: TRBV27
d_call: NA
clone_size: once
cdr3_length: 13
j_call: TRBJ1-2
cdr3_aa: CASSLDRFYGYTF
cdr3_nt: TGTGCCAGCAGTTTAGACAGGTTCTATGGCTACACCTTC

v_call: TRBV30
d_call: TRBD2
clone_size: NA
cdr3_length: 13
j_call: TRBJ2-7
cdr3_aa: CAWRTSGFEEQYF
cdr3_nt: TGTGCCTGGAGAACTAGCGGGTTTGAAGAGCAGTACTTC

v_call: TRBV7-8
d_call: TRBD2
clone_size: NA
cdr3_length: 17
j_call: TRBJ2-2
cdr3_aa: CASRSGTSGRTREELFF
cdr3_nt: TGTGCCAGCAGGTCCGGGACTAGCGGGAGAACTCGCGAGGAGCTGTTTTTT

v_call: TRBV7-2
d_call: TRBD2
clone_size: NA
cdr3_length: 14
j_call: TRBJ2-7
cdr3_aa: CASSSSGGSYEQYF
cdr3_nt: TGTGCCAGCAGCAGTAGCGGGGGATCCTACGAGCAGTACTTC

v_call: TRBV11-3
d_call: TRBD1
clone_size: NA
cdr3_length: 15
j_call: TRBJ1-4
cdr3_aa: CASSLRQGTLEKLFF
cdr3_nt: TGTGCCAGCAGCCTCAGACAGGGCACCCTAGAAAAACTGTTTTTT

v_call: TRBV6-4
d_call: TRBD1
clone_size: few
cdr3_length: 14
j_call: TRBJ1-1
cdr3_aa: CASSPQGLNTEAFF
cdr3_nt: TGTGCCAGCAGTCCACAGGGGCTGAACACTGAAGCTTTCTTT